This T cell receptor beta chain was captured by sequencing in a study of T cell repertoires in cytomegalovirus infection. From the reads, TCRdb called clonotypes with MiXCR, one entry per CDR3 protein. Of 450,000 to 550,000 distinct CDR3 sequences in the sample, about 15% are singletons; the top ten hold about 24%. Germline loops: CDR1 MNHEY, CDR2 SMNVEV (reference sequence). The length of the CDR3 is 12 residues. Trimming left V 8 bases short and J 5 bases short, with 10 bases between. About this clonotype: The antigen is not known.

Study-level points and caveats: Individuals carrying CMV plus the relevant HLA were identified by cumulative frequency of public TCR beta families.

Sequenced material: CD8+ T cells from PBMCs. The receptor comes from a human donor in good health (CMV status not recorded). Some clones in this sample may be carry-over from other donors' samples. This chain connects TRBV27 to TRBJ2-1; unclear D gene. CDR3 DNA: TGTGCCAGCGCCCTGAATGACAATGAGCAGTTCTTC. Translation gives CASALNDNEQFF.